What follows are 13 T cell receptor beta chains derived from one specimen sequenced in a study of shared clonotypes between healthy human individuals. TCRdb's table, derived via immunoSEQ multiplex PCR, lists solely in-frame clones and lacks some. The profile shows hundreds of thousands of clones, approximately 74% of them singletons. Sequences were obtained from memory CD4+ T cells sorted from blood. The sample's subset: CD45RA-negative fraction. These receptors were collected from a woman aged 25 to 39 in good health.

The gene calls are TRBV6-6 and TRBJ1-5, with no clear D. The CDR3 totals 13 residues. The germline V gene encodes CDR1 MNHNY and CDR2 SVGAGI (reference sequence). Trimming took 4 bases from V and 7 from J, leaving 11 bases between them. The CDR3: CASSLTMLQPQHF. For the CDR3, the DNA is TGTGCCAGCAGTTTGACGATGTTACAGCCCCAGCATTTT.

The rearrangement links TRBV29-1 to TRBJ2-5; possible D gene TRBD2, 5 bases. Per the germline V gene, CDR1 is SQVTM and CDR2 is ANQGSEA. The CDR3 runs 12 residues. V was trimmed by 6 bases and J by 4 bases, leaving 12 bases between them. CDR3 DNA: TGCAGCGTCGAGGGTTTTTCAGAGACCCAGTACTTC. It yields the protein CSVEGFSETQYF.

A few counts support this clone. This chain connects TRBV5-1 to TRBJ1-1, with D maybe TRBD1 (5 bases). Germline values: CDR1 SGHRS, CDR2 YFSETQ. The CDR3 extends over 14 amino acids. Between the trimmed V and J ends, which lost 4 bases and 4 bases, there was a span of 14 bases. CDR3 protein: CASSPVPGLTEAFF. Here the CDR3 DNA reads TGCGCCAGCAGCCCCGTTCCGGGACTCACTGAAGCTTTCTTT.

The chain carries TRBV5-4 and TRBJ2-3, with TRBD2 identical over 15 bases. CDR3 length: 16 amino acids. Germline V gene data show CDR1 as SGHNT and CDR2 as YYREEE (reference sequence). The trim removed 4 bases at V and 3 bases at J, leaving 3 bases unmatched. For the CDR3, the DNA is TGTGCCAGCAGCACGGGACTAGCGGGAGGAACAGATACGCAGTATTTT. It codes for CASSTGLAGGTDTQYF. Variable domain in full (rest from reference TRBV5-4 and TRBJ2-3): ETGVTQSPTHLIKTRGQQVTLRCSSQSGHNTVSWYQQALGQGPQFIFQYYREEENGRGNFPPRFSGLQFPNYSSELNVNALELDDSALYLCASSTGLAGGTDTQYFGPGTRLTVL.

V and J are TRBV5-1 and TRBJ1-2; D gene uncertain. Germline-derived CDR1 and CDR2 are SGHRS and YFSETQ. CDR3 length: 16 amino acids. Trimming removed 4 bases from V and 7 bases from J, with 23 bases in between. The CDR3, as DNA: TGCGCCAGCAGCCCCACCCCCCCGGGGAACTCAGGTGGCTACACCTTC. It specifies CASSPTPPGNSGGYTF. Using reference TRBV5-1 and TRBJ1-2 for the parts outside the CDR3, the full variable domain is KAGVTQTPRYLIKTRGQQVTLSCSPISGHRSVSWYQQTPGQGLQFLFEYFSETQRNKGNFPGRFSGRQFSNSRSEMNVSTLELGDSALYLCASSPTPPGNSGGYTFGSGTRLTVV.

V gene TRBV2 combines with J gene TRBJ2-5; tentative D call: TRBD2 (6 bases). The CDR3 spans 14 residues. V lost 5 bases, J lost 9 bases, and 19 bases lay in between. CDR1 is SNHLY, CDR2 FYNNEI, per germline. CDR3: CASSTQGGKRPQYF. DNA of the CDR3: TGTGCCAGCAGTACTCAGGGAGGCAAGAGACCCCAGTACTTC.

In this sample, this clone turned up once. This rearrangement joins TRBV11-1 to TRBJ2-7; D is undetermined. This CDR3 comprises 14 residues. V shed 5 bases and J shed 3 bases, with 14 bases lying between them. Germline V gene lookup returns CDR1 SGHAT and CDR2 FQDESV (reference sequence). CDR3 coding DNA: TGTGCCAGCAGCGCCGAAGAGGACCACTACGAGCAGTACTTC. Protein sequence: CASSAEEDHYEQYF. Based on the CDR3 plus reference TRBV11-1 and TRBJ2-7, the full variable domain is EAEVAQSPRYKITEKSQAVAFWCDPISGHATLYWYRQILGQGPELLVQFQDESVVDDSQLPKDRFSAERLKGVDSTLKIQPAELGDSAMYLCASSAEEDHYEQYFGPGTRLTVT.

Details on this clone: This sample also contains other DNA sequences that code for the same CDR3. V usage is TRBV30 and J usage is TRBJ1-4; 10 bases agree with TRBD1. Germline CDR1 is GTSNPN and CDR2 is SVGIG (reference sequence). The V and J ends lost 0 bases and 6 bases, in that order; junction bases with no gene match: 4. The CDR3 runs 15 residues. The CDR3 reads CAWSVLGTGDEKLFF. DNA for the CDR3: TGTGCCTGGAGTGTTCTCGGGACAGGGGATGAAAAACTGTTTTTT.

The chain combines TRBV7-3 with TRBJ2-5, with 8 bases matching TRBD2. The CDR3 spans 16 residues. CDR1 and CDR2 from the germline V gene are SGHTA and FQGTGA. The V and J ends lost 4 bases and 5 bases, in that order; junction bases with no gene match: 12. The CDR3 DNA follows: TGTGCCAGCAGCTCCACTGGACACCGCGGGGGGGAGACCCAGTACTTC. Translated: CASSSTGHRGGETQYF.

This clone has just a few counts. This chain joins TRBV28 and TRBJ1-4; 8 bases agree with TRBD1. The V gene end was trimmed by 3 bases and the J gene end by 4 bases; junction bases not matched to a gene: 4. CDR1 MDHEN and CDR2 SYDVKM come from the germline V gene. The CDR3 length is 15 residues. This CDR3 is CASSLPTGVNEKLFF. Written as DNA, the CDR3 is TGTGCCAGCAGTTTGCCGACAGGGGTTAATGAAAAACTGTTTTTT.

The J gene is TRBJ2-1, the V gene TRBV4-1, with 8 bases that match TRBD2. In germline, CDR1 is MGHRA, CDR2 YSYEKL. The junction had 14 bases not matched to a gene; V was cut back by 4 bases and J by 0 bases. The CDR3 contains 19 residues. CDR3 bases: TGCGCCAGCAGCCCCACACCGGCAACTAGCGGAGACTCCTACAATGAGCAGTTCTTC. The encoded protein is CASSPTPATSGDSYNEQFF.

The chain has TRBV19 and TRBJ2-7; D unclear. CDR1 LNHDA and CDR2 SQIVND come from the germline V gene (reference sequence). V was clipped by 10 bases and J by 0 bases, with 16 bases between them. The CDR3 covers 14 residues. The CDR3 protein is CATRIASSSYEQYF. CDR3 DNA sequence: TGTGCCACCCGGATAGCTTCCAGCTCCTACGAGCAGTACTTC. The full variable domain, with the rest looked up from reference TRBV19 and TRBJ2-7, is DGGITQSPKYLFRKEGQNVTLSCEQNLNHDAMYWYRQDPGQGLRLIYYSQIVNDFQKGDIAEGYSVSREKKESFPLTVTSAQKNPTAFYLCATRIASSSYEQYFGPGTRLTVT.

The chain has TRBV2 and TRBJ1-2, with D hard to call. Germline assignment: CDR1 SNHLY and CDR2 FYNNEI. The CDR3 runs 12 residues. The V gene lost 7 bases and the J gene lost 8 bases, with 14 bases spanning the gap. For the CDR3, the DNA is TGTGCCAGCACTGTGGAGGGAATAGGCTACACCTTC. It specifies CASTVEGIGYTF.